A single sample gave rise to the 18 T cell receptor beta chains below, sequenced in a study of T cell changes during pregnancy in multiple sclerosis. Profiling relied on immunoSEQ multiplex PCR, and the TCRdb table lists in-frame clones only, not all of them. The sample contains under 45,000 clones, 91% of which appear only once. The sequences come from CD4+ T cells from peripheral blood mononuclear cells, collected in the second trimester of pregnancy. The source of these receptors is a female donor in good health, enrolled as a control in a pregnancy study.

V and J are TRBV2 and TRBJ2-5, with 7 positions matching TRBD1. From germline, CDR1 is SNHLY and CDR2 FYNNEI. V gave up 4 bases and J gave up 5 bases; unmatched junction bases: 4. The CDR3 consists of 13 residues. The CDR3: CASSVDRAETQYF. The DNA for the CDR3 is TGTGCCAGCAGTGTAGACAGGGCGGAGACCCAGTACTTC.

The gene calls are TRBV9 and TRBJ2-7; D is undetermined. Germline V CDR1 and CDR2: SGDLS, YYNGEE. The V end was cut by 3 bases, the J end by 5 bases, with 12 bases between. This CDR3 comprises 13 residues. The DNA for the CDR3 is TGTGCCAGCAGCGCCGTCCTGGCGGACGAGCAGTACTTC. The encoded protein is CASSAVLADEQYF.

The gene calls are TRBV5-1 and TRBJ2-1; 7 bases agree with TRBD2. The CDR3 contains 15 residues. Trimming took 2 bases from V and 8 from J; bases not matched to a gene: 10. Germline V lookup: CDR1 SGHRS, CDR2 YFSETQ. CDR3 bases: TGCGCCAGCAGCTTTGGACTAGGTATACTCGATGAGCAGTTCTTC. It codes for CASSFGLGILDEQFF.

The rearrangement links TRBV11-2 to TRBJ2-7; tentatively, D is TRBD2 (5 bases). Deletions cut 5 bases from V and 5 bases from J, with 10 bases between. The CDR3 has 12 amino acids. Germline V lookup: CDR1 SGHAT, CDR2 FQNNGV. The CDR3 loop is CASSLQRNEQYF. The CDR3 region has the DNA TGTGCCAGCAGCCTCCAGCGGAACGAGCAGTACTTC.

The gene calls are TRBV10-3 and TRBJ2-1, with unresolved D. The germline V gene has CDR1 ENHRY and CDR2 SYGVKD. This CDR3 is 14 amino acids long. V lost 0 bases, J lost 5 bases, and 8 bases lay in between. The CDR3 region has the DNA TGTGCCATCAGTGAGTCTAACACGCACAATGAGCAGTTCTTC. This codes for CAISESNTHNEQFF.

This rearrangement joins TRBV25-1 to TRBJ2-4; no reliable D call. Between the trimmed V and J ends, which lost 4 bases and 0 bases, there was a span of 4 bases. CDR1 is MGHDK and CDR2 is SYGVNS in the germline V gene. This CDR3 spans 13 amino acids. CDR3 bases: TGTGCCAGCAGTGGAGCAGCCAAAAACATTCAGTACTTC. This codes for CASSGAAKNIQYF.

The chain combines TRBV9 with TRBJ2-2, with D perhaps TRBD1 (6 bases). The germline V and J ends were trimmed by 4 bases and 2 bases, with 12 bases remaining between them. Germline CDR1 SGDLS, CDR2 YYNGEE. The CDR3 loop spans 15 amino acids. The CDR3 sequence: CASSSRGINTGELFF. In DNA, the CDR3 is TGTGCCAGCAGCTCCAGGGGAATTAACACCGGGGAGCTGTTTTTT.

The rearrangement joins TRBV7-9 to TRBJ2-5; 10 bases align to TRBD1. This CDR3 is 14 amino acids long. Trimming cost V 5 bases and J 7 bases; bases outside gene matches: 7. The V gene's germline CDR1 is SEHNR and CDR2 FQNEAQ (reference sequence). The DNA of the CDR3 is TGTGCCAGCAGCGGGACAGGGGCGGGCGGGACCCAGTACTTC. Translated: CASSGTGAGGTQYF.

The rearrangement joins TRBV10-3 to TRBJ2-4; D is unclear. CDR1 and CDR2 from the germline V gene are ENHRY and SYGVKD. The CDR3 totals 15 residues. Trimming stripped 6 bases from V and 7 bases from J, with 19 bases between. CDR3 coding DNA: TGTGCCATCAGCTATACCACATTAGTGGGCAACATTCAGTACTTC. It yields the protein CAISYTTLVGNIQYF.

V is TRBV5-4 and J is TRBJ2-2; D is undetermined. This CDR3 region has 16 residues. Per germline, CDR1 SGHNT and CDR2 YYREEE (reference sequence). Trimming removed 2 bases from V and 2 bases from J, with 13 bases in between. CDR3 in DNA: TGTGCCAGCAGCTTTCGTATCGTCAGTAACACCGGGGAGCTGTTTTTT. Encoded protein: CASSFRIVSNTGELFF.

The gene calls are TRBV5-1 and TRBJ2-1, with a possible D match to TRBD2 (6 bases). CDR3 length equals 14 residues. CDR1 is SGHRS, CDR2 YFSETQ, per germline. Trimming left V 0 bases short and J 4 bases short, with 8 bases between. Here the CDR3 DNA reads TGCGCCAGCAGCTTGGATGGGACTTACAATGAGCAGTTCTTC. Protein product: CASSLDGTYNEQFF. Together with reference TRBV5-1 and TRBJ2-1, the CDR3 gives the full variable domain: KAGVTQTPRYLIKTRGQQVTLSCSPISGHRSVSWYQQTPGQGLQFLFEYFSETQRNKGNFPGRFSGRQFSNSRSEMNVSTLELGDSALYLCASSLDGTYNEQFFGPGTRLTVL.

The chain links TRBV11-2 to TRBJ2-1; 10 bases are shared with TRBD2. Germline CDR1 is SGHAT and CDR2 is FQNNGV. This CDR3 spans 16 amino acids. V trimming: 5 bases; J trimming: 9 bases; junction bases outside the gene matches: 13. DNA of the CDR3: TGTGCCAGCAGCACGGGGTTGGCTAGCGGGAGTGGTGAGCAGTTCTTC. It specifies CASSTGLASGSGEQFF.

The chain has TRBV7-9 and TRBJ1-3, with D maybe TRBD1 (5 bases). The CDR3 sequence is 15 residues long. The ends were cut back, 5 bases at V and 0 bases at J, with 11 bases in the middle. Germline values: CDR1 SEHNR, CDR2 FQNEAQ (reference sequence). This CDR3 is CASSPRGNSGNTIYF. The CDR3 region has the DNA TGTGCCAGCAGCCCAAGGGGCAACTCTGGAAACACCATATATTTT. The full variable domain, rest sourced from reference TRBV7-9 and TRBJ1-3, is DTGVSQNPRHKITKRGQNVTFRCDPISEHNRLYWYRQTLGQGPEFLTYFQNEAQLEKSRLLSDRFSAERPKGSFSTLEIQRTEQGDSAMYLCASSPRGNSGNTIYFGEGSWLTVV.

The rearrangement links TRBV6-5 to TRBJ1-5; no reliable D call. The germline gives CDR1 MNHEY, CDR2 SVGAGI. V lost 6 bases to trimming and J lost 1 base, with 10 bases between them. CDR3 length: 14 amino acids. CDR3 sequence reads: CASRRDLSNQPQHF. The CDR3 DNA is TGTGCCAGCAGGCGGGATTTAAGCAATCAGCCCCAGCATTTT.

This clone has a single count. This chain uses TRBV7-3 with TRBJ2-7; 8 bases fit TRBD1. CDR3 length equals 13 residues. CDR1 is SGHTA, CDR2 FQGTGA, per germline. Trimming at V came to 6 bases and at J to 6 bases, leaving 7 bases not matched to a gene. The CDR3 nucleotides read TGTGCCAGCAGTCCCGACAGGGGAGGCGAGCAGTACTTC. Residues: CASSPDRGGEQYF.

The count of this clone is one. The V gene is TRBV9, the J gene TRBJ1-1; weak D call: TRBD1 (6 bases). Germline-derived CDR1 and CDR2 are SGDLS and YYNGEE. V was trimmed by 5 bases and J by 5 bases, leaving 31 bases between them. The CDR3 totals 19 residues. CDR3 sequence: CASSIAGGITGSGMTEAFF. Here the CDR3 DNA reads TGTGCCAGCAGTATAGCGGGGGGGATAACAGGGTCCGGAATGACTGAAGCTTTCTTT.

The table lists this clone with a count of one. The chain carries TRBV6-5 and TRBJ1-2; 7 nucleotides align to TRBD1. Germline V gene lookup returns CDR1 MNHEY and CDR2 SVGAGI. There are 12 residues in the CDR3. V shed 6 bases and J 4 bases; nucleotides not matched to a gene: 2. The CDR3 loop reads CASRTGSYGYTF. The DNA of the CDR3 is TGTGCCAGCAGGACAGGGTCCTATGGCTACACCTTC.

This clone has only one observation. This chain joins TRBV5-1 and TRBJ2-1; TRBD1 aligns across 10 bases. This CDR3 has 14 residues. Looked up from germline, CDR1 is SGHRS and CDR2 is YFSETQ. V was clipped by 4 bases and J by 5 bases; unmatched bases: 3. The DNA of the CDR3 is TGCGCCAGCAGCCGGGGACAGGGGAACAATGAGCAGTTCTTC. Translation gives CASSRGQGNNEQFF.